What follows are 15 T cell receptor beta chains derived from one specimen sequenced in a study of T cell responses to AZD1222 COVID-19 vaccine. Produced via immunoSEQ multiplex PCR; TCRdb's table is partial and in-frame only. The sample lists approximately 170,000 clones, around 88% occurring once. The sample consisted of peripheral blood, taken 28 days after the second AZD1222 dose. These receptors were collected from an adult who received the AZD1222 COVID-19 vaccine.

The chain has TRBV3-1 (or the pseudogene TRBV3-2) and TRBJ2-3, with 11 bases lining up with TRBD2. This CDR3 comprises 16 residues. After removal of 4 bases from V and 0 bases from J, the junction contained 3 bases not matched to a gene. The germline CDR1 and CDR2 sequences are LGHDT and YNNKEL (reference sequence). CDR3 sequence reads: CASSRASGGSTDTQYF. The CDR3 DNA reads as TGTGCCAGCAGCCGAGCTAGCGGGGGGAGCACAGATACGCAGTATTTT.

The chain links TRBV29-1 to TRBJ2-7; D may be TRBD2 (5 bases). Germline-derived CDR1 and CDR2 are SQVTM and ANQGSEA. The CDR3 runs to 12 residues. V was cut by 4 bases and J by 4 bases, with 11 bases left in between. CDR3 residues: CSVAGGSYEQYF. In DNA form, the CDR3 reads TGCAGCGTTGCTGGCGGGTCTTACGAGCAGTACTTC.

The rearrangement joins TRBV19 to TRBJ1-2; 8 bases are a match to TRBD1. Germline V gene sequence: CDR1 LNHDA, CDR2 SQIVND (reference sequence). Trimming at V came to 5 bases and at J to 3 bases, leaving 2 bases not matched to a gene. This CDR3 has 13 residues. In DNA form, the CDR3 reads TGTGCCAGTAGTGAACAGGGGGACTATGGCTACACCTTC. Protein: CASSEQGDYGYTF. Variable domain in full (rest from reference TRBV19 and TRBJ1-2): DGGITQSPKYLFRKEGQNVTLSCEQNLNHDAMYWYRQDPGQGLRLIYYSQIVNDFQKGDIAEGYSVSREKKESFPLTVTSAQKNPTAFYLCASSEQGDYGYTFGSGTRLTVV.

The chain joins TRBV30 to TRBJ2-7, with unresolved D. The CDR3 totals 11 residues. Germline CDR1 and CDR2: GTSNPN and SVGIG (reference sequence). V was trimmed by 1 base and J by 1 base, leaving 2 bases between them. As DNA, the CDR3 is TGTGCCTGGAGTGATTCCTACGAGCAGTACTTC. Translation: CAWSDSYEQYF.

The gene calls are TRBV10-1 and TRBJ2-7; D unclear. Germline-derived CDR1 and CDR2 are WNHNN and SYGVQD (reference sequence). The CDR3 is 12 amino acids. V was shortened by 10 bases and J by 3 bases, with 13 bases between the two germline ends. The CDR3 loop reads CAMLSWGYEQYF. CDR3 DNA: TGCGCCATGTTATCATGGGGCTACGAGCAGTACTTC.

V gene TRBV14 combines with J gene TRBJ1-6; TRBD1 matches at 8 bases. Germline CDR1 and CDR2: SGHDN and FVKESK. The CDR3 is 15 residues long. Trimming removed 1 base from V and 10 bases from J; junction bases left unmatched: 6. DNA for the CDR3: TGTGCCAGCAGCCAAGTCTCGGGGACAGGATCACCCCTCCACTTT. It translates to CASSQVSGTGSPLHF.

The chain is built from TRBV29-1 and TRBJ2-1; TRBD2 matches at 8 bases. The germline V gene encodes CDR1 SQVTM and CDR2 ANQGSEA. CDR3 size: 13 residues. V lost 6 bases to trimming and J lost 6 bases; unmatched junction nucleotides: 7. The CDR3 DNA sequence: TGCAGCGTCCCGGGGGCGGGGGGCAATGAGCAGTTCTTC. Residues: CSVPGAGGNEQFF.

CDR3: CAWNSEIFNYGYTF. The CDR3 bases are TGTGCCTGGAATTCTGAGATATTTAACTATGGCTACACCTTC. V usage is TRBV30 and J usage is TRBJ1-2; no firm D call. Germline-derived CDR1 and CDR2 are GTSNPN and SVGIG (reference sequence). V lost 4 bases to trimming and J lost 1 base, with 13 bases between them. CDR3 length: 14 amino acids.

V is TRBV6-2 or TRBV6-3 and J is TRBJ1-6; 7 bases fit TRBD1. The CDR3 is made up of 14 amino acids. From germline, CDR1 is MNHEY and CDR2 SVGEGT. Germline trimming cut 4 bases from V and 10 bases from J; bases unmatched to any gene: 7. This CDR3 is CASSLQGNRSPLHF. DNA of the CDR3: TGTGCCAGCAGTTTACAGGGGAATCGGTCACCCCTCCACTTT.

The CDR3 is CASSLSGDTGELFF. The CDR3 coding sequence is TGTGCCAGCTCGCTCTCAGGGGACACCGGGGAGCTGTTTTTT. The chain uses TRBV18 and TRBJ2-2; a possible D gene is TRBD1 (6 bases). V was clipped by 6 bases and J by 3 bases, with 11 bases between them. This CDR3 is 14 amino acids long. CDR1 and CDR2 from the germline V gene are KGHSH and LQKENI.

The chain links TRBV6-5 to TRBJ2-7, with D uncertain. The CDR3 length is 13 residues. V lost 6 bases and J 6 bases, leaving 15 bases between the germline ends. Germline loops: CDR1 MNHEY, CDR2 SVGAGI. The chain's CDR3 is CASRRFEGSEQYF. The CDR3 nucleotides read TGTGCCAGCAGAAGGTTTGAAGGGTCCGAGCAGTACTTC.

The chain recombines TRBV10-3 with TRBJ1-1; D gene unclear. This CDR3 is 12 amino acids long. Germline V lookup: CDR1 ENHRY, CDR2 SYGVKD. Trimming pared 7 bases from V and 2 bases from J, leaving 8 bases between. CDR3 DNA: TGTGCCATCAACCCGGGCAACACTGAAGCTTTCTTT. Protein product: CAINPGNTEAFF.

This clone was seen just once. The chain is built from TRBV6-1 and TRBJ2-5, with D possibly being TRBD2 (5 bases). V was cut by 2 bases and J by 5 bases, with 15 bases left in between. The CDR3 runs 15 residues. Germline CDR1 is MNHNS and CDR2 is SASEGT. The CDR3 DNA is TGTGCCAGCAGTGAATATCGGGGATCCGGGGAGACCCAGTACTTC. Translated, it gives CASSEYRGSGETQYF.

The rearrangement links TRBV7-6 to TRBJ1-5, with a possible D match to TRBD1 (6 bases). This CDR3 contains 15 residues. V gave up 4 bases and J gave up 6 bases, with 16 bases separating them. Germline-derived CDR1 and CDR2 are SGHVS and FNYEAQ. The CDR3 loop reads CASSSMGGQGQPQHF. CDR3 nucleotide sequence: TGTGCCAGCAGCTCTATGGGGGGGCAAGGTCAGCCCCAGCATTTT.

This sequence joins TRBV28 and TRBJ2-1, with TRBD2 identical over 9 bases. Losses at the gene ends were 6 bases for V and 1 base for J; bases not matched to a gene: 10. The CDR3 consists of 17 residues. Germline CDR1 and CDR2: MDHEN and SYDVKM. Here the CDR3 reads CASSLIRAGGSYNEQFF. DNA for the CDR3: TGTGCCAGCAGCCTTATAAGAGCGGGGGGATCCTACAATGAGCAGTTCTTC.